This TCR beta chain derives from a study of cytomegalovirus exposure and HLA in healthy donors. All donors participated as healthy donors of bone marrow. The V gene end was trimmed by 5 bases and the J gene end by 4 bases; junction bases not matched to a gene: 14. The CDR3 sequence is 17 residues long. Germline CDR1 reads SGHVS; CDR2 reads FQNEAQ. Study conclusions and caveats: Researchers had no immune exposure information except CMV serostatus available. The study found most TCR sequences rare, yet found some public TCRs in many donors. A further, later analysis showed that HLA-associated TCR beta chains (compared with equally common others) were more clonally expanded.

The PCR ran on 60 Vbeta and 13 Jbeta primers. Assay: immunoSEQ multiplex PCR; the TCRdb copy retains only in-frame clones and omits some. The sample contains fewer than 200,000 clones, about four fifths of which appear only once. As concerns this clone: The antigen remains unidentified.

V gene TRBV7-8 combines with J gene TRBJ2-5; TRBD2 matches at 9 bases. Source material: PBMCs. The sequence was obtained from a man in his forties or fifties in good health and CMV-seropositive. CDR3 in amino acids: CASSLGAGLAIVETQYF. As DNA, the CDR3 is TGTGCCAGCAGCCTAGGGGCGGGACTAGCTATTGTAGAGACCCAGTACTTC.